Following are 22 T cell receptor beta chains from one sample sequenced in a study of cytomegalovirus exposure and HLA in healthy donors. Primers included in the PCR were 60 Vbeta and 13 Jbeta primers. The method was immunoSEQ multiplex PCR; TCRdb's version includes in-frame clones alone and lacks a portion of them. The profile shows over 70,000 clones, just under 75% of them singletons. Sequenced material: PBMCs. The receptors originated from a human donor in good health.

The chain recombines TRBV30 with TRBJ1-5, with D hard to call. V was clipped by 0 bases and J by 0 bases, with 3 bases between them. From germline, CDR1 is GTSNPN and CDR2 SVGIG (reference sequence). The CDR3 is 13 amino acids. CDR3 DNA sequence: TGTGCCTGGAGTGTCTCTAGCAATCAGCCCCAGCATTTT. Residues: CAWSVSSNQPQHF.

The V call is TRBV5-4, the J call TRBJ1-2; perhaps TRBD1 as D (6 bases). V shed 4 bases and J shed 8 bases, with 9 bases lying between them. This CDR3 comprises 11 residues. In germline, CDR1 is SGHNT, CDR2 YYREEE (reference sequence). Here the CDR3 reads CASSRQEGYTF. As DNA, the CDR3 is TGTGCCAGCAGCCGACAGGAAGGCTACACCTTC.

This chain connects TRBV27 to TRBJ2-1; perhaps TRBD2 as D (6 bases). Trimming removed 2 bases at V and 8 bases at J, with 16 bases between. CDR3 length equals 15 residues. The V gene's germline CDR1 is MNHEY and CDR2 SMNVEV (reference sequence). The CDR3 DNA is TGTGCCAGCAGTTTACAGACGGGAGAGGGCTATGAGCAGTTCTTC. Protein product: CASSLQTGEGYEQFF.

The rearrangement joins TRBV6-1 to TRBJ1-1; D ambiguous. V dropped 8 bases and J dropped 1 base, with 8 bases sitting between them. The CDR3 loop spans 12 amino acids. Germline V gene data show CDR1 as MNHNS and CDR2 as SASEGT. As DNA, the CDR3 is TGTGCCAGCTCGCGGGCGAACACTGAAGCTTTCTTT. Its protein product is CASSRANTEAFF.

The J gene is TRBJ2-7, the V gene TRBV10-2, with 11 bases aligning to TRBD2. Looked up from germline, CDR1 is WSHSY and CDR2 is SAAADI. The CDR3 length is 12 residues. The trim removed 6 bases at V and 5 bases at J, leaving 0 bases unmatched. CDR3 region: CASRLAGDEQYF. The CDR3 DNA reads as TGCGCCAGCAGACTAGCGGGAGACGAGCAGTACTTC.

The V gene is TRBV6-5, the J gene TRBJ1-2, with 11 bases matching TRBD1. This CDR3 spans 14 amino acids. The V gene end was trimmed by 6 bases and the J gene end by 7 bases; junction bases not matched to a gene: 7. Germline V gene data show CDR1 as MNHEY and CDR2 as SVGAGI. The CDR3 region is CASRPGQGGFGYTF. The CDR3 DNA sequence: TGTGCCAGCAGGCCGGGACAGGGGGGTTTTGGCTACACCTTC.

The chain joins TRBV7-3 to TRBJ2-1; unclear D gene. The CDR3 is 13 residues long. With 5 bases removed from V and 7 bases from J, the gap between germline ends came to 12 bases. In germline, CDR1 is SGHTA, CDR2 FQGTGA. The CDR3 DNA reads TGTGCCAGCAGCACCCAGGTGGGTAATGAGCAGTTCTTC. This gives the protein CASSTQVGNEQFF. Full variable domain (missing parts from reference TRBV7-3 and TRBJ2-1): GAGVSQTPSNKVTEKGKYVELRCDPISGHTALYWYRQSLGQGPEFLIYFQGTGAADDSGLPNDRFFAVRPEGSVSTLKIQRTERGDSAVYLCASSTQVGNEQFFGPGTRLTVL.

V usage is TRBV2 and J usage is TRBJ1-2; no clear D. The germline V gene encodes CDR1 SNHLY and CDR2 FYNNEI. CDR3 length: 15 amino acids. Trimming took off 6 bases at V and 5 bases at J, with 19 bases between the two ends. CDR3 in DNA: TGTGCCAGCAGGCGATCTGAGGGCCTGGTTTATGGCTACACCTTC. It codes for CASRRSEGLVYGYTF.

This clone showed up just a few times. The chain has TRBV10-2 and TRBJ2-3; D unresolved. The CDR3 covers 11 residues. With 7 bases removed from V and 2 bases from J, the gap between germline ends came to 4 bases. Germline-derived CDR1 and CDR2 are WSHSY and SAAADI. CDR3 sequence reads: CASTSTDTQYF. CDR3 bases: TGCGCCAGCACCTCCACAGATACGCAGTATTTT.

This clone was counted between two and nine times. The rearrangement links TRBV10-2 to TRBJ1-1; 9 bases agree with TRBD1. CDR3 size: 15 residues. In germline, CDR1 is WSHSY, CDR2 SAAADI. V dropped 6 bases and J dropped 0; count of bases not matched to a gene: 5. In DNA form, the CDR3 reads TGCGCCAGCAGGGACAGGGGTTTTTTGAACACTGAAGCTTTCTTT. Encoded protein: CASRDRGFLNTEAFF.

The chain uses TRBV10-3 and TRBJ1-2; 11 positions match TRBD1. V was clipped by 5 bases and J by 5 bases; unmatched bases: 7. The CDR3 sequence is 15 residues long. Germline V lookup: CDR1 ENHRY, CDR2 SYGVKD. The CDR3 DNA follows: TGTGCCATCAGTCAAGGGGACAGGGGGGGATATGGCTACACCTTC. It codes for CAISQGDRGGYGYTF.

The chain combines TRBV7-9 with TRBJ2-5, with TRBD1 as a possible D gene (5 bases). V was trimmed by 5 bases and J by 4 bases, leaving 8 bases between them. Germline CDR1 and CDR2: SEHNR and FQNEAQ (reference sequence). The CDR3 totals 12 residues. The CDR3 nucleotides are TGTGCCAGCAGCAGGACAATAGAGACCCAGTACTTC. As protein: CASSRTIETQYF.

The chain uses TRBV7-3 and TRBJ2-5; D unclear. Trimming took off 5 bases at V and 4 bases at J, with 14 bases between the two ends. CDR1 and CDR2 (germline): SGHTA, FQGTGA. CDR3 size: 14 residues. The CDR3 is CASSPGGLGETQYF. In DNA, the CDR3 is TGTGCCAGCAGCCCCGGCGGCTTGGGAGAGACCCAGTACTTC.

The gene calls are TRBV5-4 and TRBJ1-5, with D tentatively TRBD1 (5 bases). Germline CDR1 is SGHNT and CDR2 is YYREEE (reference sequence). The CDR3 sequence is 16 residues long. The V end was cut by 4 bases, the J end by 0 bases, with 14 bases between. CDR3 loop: CASSAFGGYSNQPQHF. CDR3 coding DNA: TGTGCCAGCAGCGCCTTCGGGGGGTATAGCAATCAGCCCCAGCATTTT.

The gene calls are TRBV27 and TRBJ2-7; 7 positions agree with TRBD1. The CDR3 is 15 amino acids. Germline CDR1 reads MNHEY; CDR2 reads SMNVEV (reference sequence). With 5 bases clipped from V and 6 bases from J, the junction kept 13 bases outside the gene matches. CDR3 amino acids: CASSLTGTVSGEQYF. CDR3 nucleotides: TGTGCCAGCAGTCTTACCGGGACAGTTTCGGGCGAGCAGTACTTC.

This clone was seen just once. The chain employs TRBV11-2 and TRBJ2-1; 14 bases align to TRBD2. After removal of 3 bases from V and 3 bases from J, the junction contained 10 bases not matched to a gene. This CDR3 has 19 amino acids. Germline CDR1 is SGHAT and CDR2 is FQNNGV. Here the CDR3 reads CASSFGTSGSMGGYNEQFF. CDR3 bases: TGTGCCAGCAGCTTCGGGACTAGCGGGAGTATGGGCGGCTACAATGAGCAGTTCTTC.

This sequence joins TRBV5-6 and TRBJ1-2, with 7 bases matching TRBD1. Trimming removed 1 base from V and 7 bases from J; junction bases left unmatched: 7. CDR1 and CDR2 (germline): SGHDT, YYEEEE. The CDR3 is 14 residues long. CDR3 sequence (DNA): TGTGCCAGCAGCTTGAAAGGGGGCGGTGGTGGCTACACCTTC. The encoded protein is CASSLKGGGGGYTF.

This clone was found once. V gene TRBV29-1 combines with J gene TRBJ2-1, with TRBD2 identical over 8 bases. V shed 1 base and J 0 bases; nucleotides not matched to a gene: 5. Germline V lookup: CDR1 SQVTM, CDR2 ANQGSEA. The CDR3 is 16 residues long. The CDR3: CSVEVPSGYSYNEQFF. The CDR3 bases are TGCAGCGTTGAAGTTCCTAGCGGGTACTCCTACAATGAGCAGTTCTTC.

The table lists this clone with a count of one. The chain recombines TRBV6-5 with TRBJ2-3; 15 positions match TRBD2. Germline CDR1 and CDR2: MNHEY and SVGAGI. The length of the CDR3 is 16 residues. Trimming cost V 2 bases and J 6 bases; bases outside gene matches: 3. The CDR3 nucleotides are TGTGCCAGCAGTTACGGACTAGCGGGAGGGGGGGATACGCAGTATTTT. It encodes CASSYGLAGGGDTQYF.

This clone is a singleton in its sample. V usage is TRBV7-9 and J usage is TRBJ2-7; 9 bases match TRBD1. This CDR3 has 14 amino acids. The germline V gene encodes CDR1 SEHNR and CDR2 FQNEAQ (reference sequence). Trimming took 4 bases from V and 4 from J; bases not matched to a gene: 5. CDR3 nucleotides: TGTGCCAGCAGCTCAACCGGGACAGGGTACGAGCAGTACTTC. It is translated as CASSSTGTGYEQYF.

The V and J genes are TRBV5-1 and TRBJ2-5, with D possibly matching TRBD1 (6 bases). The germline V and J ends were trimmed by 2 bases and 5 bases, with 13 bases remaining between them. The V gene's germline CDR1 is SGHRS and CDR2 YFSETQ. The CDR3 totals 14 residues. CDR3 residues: CASSLSGVGETQYF. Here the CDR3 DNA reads TGCGCCAGCAGCTTATCAGGGGTAGGGGAGACCCAGTACTTC.

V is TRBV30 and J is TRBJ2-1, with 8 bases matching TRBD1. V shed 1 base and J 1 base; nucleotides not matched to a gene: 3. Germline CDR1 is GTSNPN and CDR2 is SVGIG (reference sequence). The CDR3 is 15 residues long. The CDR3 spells CAWSGQGTSYNEQFF. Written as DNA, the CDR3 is TGTGCCTGGAGTGGACAGGGGACATCCTACAATGAGCAGTTCTTC.